The present TCR beta chain was sequenced within a study of blood T cell repertoires in COVID-19. Overall study: Whether acute or convalescent, the COVID-19 samples came from the United States, Italy and Spain. Sample material is recorded as cDNA or gDNA derived from T cells, B-cell-depleted T cells, or PBMCs.

The CDR3 is 16 amino acids. V shed 0 bases and J shed 3 bases, with 11 bases lying between them. The germline V gene has CDR1 SGHTA and CDR2 FQGTGA. Original analysis: Researchers report that nucleated cell counts were estimated from reference gene primer amplification. Clones were read by immunoSEQ multiplex PCR, and TCRdb kept only the in-frame ones, dropping some. That table supplies the V and J calls and clone size; D and trimming were determined from the DNA. The sample includes 150,000 to 200,000 clones, more than 70% of them seen just once. Material: peripheral blood. The chain is built from TRBV7-3 and TRBJ2-2; D unclear. This TCR was recovered from a man between 35 and 55 years old with active or convalescent COVID-19. The CDR3 region has the DNA TGTGCCAGCAGCTTAACGAACGGCGGATACACCGGGGAGCTGTTTTTT. Translating it yields CASSLTNGGYTGELFF.